This TCR beta chain was profiled in a study of cytomegalovirus exposure and HLA in healthy donors. Study results and caveats: Researchers reported that a few CMV-associated chains were confirmed in vitro as CMV antigen-specific. Near-uniform donor sequencing depth was presumed by presence/absence analyses.

This PCR relied on a set of 60 Vbeta primers and 13 Jbeta primers. In the source study's methods: Unique TCR beta chains totaled around 86 million in a later count, with roughly 10 million of them shared. The table came from immunoSEQ multiplex PCR; TCRdb's copy has only in-frame clones and leaves some out. That table furnishes V, J and clone size, whereas the DNA furnished D and trimming. Of approximately 140,000 clones listed, around 79% are singletons. On this clone: Its antigen is undetermined.

Between the trimmed V and J ends, which lost 2 bases and 4 bases, there was a span of 15 bases. CDR3 size: 16 residues. CDR1 is MNHEY and CDR2 is SMNVEV in the germline V gene (reference sequence). This clonotype originated in a man aged 50-59 years in good health and CMV-seropositive. The V call is TRBV27, the J call TRBJ2-1; D may be TRBD1 (5 bases). Source material: PBMCs. Here the CDR3 DNA reads TGTGCCAGCAGTTTACCGCCAGGGCGGAGTTACAATGAGCAGTTCTTC. Translation gives CASSLPPGRSYNEQFF.